This T cell receptor (beta chain) was documented in a study of shared clonotypes between healthy human individuals. The study's findings and limits: Rarefaction exposed incomplete sorted-subset sequencing despite large depth. Non-shared clonotypes showed lower generation probabilities than clonotypes common to all four donors. Sampling was confined to blood; repertoires within tissues likely differ.

Each subset's genomic DNA was split evenly across several immunoSEQ plates. Profiling relied on immunoSEQ multiplex PCR, and the TCRdb table lists in-frame clones only, not all of them. This sample has around 2.5 million clones, with 93% found just once. The CDR3 spans 18 residues. A note on this clone: Its target is not known.

Sequenced material: naive CD4+ T cells from PBMCs. Subset noted: CD45RA+ positively selected. This sequence joins TRBV21-1 and TRBJ2-3; the table's D call of TRBD2 was not tested on the DNA. TRBV21-1 counts as a pseudogene. This clonotype was obtained from a man between 18 and 35 years old in good health. Some clones in this sample may be carry-over from other donors' samples. The CDR3 is CAAGLIAGGEWGTDTQYF. The CDR3 region has the DNA TGTGCCGCTGGGTTGATCGCAGGAGGGGAATGGGGAACAGATACGCAGTATTTT.